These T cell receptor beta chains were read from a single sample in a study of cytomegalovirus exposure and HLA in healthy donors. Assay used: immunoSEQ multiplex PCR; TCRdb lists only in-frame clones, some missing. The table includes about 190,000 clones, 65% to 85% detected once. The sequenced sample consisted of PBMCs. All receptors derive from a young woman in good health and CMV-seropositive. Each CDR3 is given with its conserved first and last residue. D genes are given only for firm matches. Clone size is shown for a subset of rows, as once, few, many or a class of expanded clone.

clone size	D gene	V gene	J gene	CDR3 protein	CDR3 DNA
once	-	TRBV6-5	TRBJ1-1	CASSYSSNSEAFF	TGTGCCAGCAGTTACTCGAGCAACAGTGAAGCTTTCTTT
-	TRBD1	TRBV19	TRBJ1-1	CASRRGQKNTEAFF	TGTGCCAGTAGGAGGGGACAGAAGAACACTGAAGCTTTCTTT
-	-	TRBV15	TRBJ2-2	CATSRGPSTGELFF	TGTGCCACCAGCAGGGGGCCCAGCACCGGGGAGCTGTTTTTT
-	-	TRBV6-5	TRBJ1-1	CASSYSGGANTEAFF	TGTGCCAGCAGTTACTCGGGGGGAGCGAACACTGAAGCTTTCTTT
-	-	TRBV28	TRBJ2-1	CASSPPGTRSYNEQFF	TGTGCCAGCAGTCCACCTGGTACGCGCTCCTACAATGAGCAGTTCTTC
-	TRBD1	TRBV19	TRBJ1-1	CASSILADRGRGEAFF	TGTGCCAGTAGTATACTCGCGGACAGGGGGCGTGGTGAAGCTTTCTTT
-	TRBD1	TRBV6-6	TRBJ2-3	CASSKDRGTDTQYF	TGTGCCAGCAGTAAGGACAGGGGAACAGATACGCAGTATTTT
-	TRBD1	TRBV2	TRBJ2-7	CASSSDRGLTYEQYF	TGTGCCAGCAGTTCAGACAGGGGGCTCACCTACGAGCAGTACTTC
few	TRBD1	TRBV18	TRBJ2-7	CASSPQTGSYEQYF	TGTGCCAGCTCACCACAGACAGGGTCCTACGAGCAGTACTTC
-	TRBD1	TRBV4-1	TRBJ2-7	CASSLGQEGYYEQYF	TGCGCCAGCAGCCTTGGACAGGAAGGTTACTACGAGCAGTACTTC
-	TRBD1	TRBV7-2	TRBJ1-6	CASSLWDRRVMNSPLHF	TGTGCCAGCAGCCTTTGGGACAGGCGGGTGATGAATTCACCCCTCCACTTT
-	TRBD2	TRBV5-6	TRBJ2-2	CASSLAGLANTGELFF	TGTGCCAGCAGCTTGGCGGGACTAGCTAACACCGGGGAGCTGTTTTTT
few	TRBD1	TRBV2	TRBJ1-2	CASRQGGRYYGYTF	TGTGCCAGCAGACAGGGGGGCCGCTACTATGGCTACACCTTC
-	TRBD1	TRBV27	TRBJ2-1	CASSLPGGEQFF	TGTGCCAGCAGTCTGCCAGGGGGTGAGCAGTTCTTC
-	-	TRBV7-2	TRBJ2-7	CASPGQGKGEQYF	TGTGCGTCTCCGGGGCAGGGGAAGGGCGAGCAGTACTTC
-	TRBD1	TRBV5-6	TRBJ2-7	CASSSGTVLWEQYF	TGTGCCAGCAGTTCCGGGACAGTTCTGTGGGAGCAGTACTTC
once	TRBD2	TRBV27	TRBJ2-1	CASSPTSGGLRQFF	TGTGCCAGCAGTCCGACTAGCGGGGGGCTTCGGCAGTTCTTC
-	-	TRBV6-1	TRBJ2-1	CASSARIESGEQFF	TGTGCCAGCAGTGCCCGGATCGAGAGCGGTGAGCAGTTCTTC
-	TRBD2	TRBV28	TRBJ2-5	CASSLPTSGGEIQYF	TGTGCCAGCAGTTTACCGACTAGCGGGGGAGAGATCCAGTACTTC
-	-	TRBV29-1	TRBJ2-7	CSVGLSRTYEQYF	TGCAGCGTTGGACTAAGTCGAACCTACGAGCAGTACTTC
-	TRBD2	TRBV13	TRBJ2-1	CASSLVLAGALSYNEQFF	TGTGCCAGCAGCTTAGTGCTAGCGGGGGCCCTCTCCTACAATGAGCAGTTCTTC